This T cell receptor beta chain was identified in a study of T cell repertoires in cytomegalovirus infection. Study information: Shared public TCR beta signatures pointed to both CMV infection and a matching HLA type.

This CDR3 comprises 13 residues. Germline V gene lookup returns CDR1 SQVTM and CDR2 ANQGSEA. V lost 7 bases to trimming and J lost 4 bases, with 15 bases between them. TCRdb re-called the reads with MiXCR, one entry per CDR3 protein. The data hold about 260,000 distinct CDR3 sequences, with roughly 15% observed a single time. This clonotype was counted between two and nine times. The rearrangement joins TRBV29-1 to TRBJ2-3, with D possibly called TRBD1 or TRBD2 (6 bases each). The receptor's source is a human donor in good health (CMV status not recorded). Some clones in this sample may be carry-over from other donors' samples. Sequenced material: PBMCs. In DNA form, the CDR3 reads TGCAGCGGGACTGGGGGGCAATCAGATACGCAGTATTTT. Protein product: CSGTGGQSDTQYF.